These 18 T cell receptor beta chains were all obtained from the same sample, sequenced in a study of T cells in Graves' hyperthyroidism and ophthalmopathy. What was amplified from RNA transcripts were TCR beta CDR3 regions. With the HTBI primer set, the TCR CDR3 went through a first round of RT-PCR. TCRdb re-called the multiplex PCR reads through MiXCR, storing one row per CDR3 protein. The data show 250,000 to 300,000 distinct CDR3 sequences, roughly 14% seen once. Sequencing was done on a sample of blood. These TCRs come from a woman aged 40 to 50 with Graves' hyperthyroidism that later progressed to Graves' ophthalmopathy.

This clonotype was found many times. This chain joins TRBV11-2 and TRBJ2-3; 7 bases map to TRBD2. CDR1 and CDR2 (germline): SGHAT, FQNNGV. CDR3 size: 15 residues. V dropped 5 bases and J dropped 1; count of bases not matched to a gene: 6. This chain's CDR3 is CASSGGRGGTDTQYF. Here the CDR3 DNA reads TGTGCCAGCAGCGGGGGTCGGGGGGGCACAGATACGCAGTATTTT.

The chain has TRBV4-1 and TRBJ2-3; tentative D call: TRBD2 (5 bases). V was cut by 1 base and J by 2 bases, with 13 bases left in between. Germline V CDR1 and CDR2: MGHRA, YSYEKL. This CDR3 spans 16 amino acids. CDR3 sequence reads: CASSQGWASLTDTQYF. CDR3 DNA sequence: TGCGCCAGCAGCCAAGGGTGGGCTAGCCTCACAGATACGCAGTATTTT.

This clonotype was seen repeatedly, ten times or more. The CDR3 nucleotides are TGTGCCAGCAGCTTAGATGTAGGCTACGAGCAGTACTTC. This sequence encodes CASSLDVGYEQYF. The rearrangement links TRBV11-2 to TRBJ2-7; D gene uncertain. The CDR3 extends over 13 amino acids. V lost 0 bases to trimming and J lost 3 bases, with 6 bases between them. Germline lookup yields CDR1 SGHAT and CDR2 FQNNGV. Based on the CDR3 plus reference TRBV11-2 and TRBJ2-7, the full variable domain is EAGVAQSPRYKIIEKRQSVAFWCNPISGHATLYWYQQILGQGPKLLIQFQNNGVVDDSQLPKDRFSAERLKGVDSTLKIQPAKLEDSAVYLCASSLDVGYEQYFGPGTRLTVT.

This clonotype was recorded at least ten times. V is TRBV11-2 and J is TRBJ2-7; 9 positions agree with TRBD2. V was pared by 1 base and J by 0 bases, with 1 base of the junction left unmatched. The germline gives CDR1 SGHAT, CDR2 FQNNGV. The CDR3 runs 15 residues. CDR3 protein: CASSLVSGGSYEQYF. CDR3 nucleotides: TGTGCCAGCAGCTTAGTTAGCGGGGGCTCCTACGAGCAGTACTTC.

Ten or more counts support this clonotype. The chain has TRBV25-1 and TRBJ2-3; 12 bases fit TRBD2. This CDR3 spans 15 amino acids. The V and J ends lost 2 bases and 6 bases, in that order; junction bases with no gene match: 3. CDR1 MGHDK and CDR2 SYGVNS come from the germline V gene. The CDR3 here is CASSEDTSGRDTQYF. The CDR3 coding sequence is TGTGCCAGCAGTGAAGACACTAGCGGGAGGGATACGCAGTATTTT.

This clonotype occurred a few times. The genes are TRBV19 and TRBJ1-5; TRBD1 aligns across 10 bases. The trim removed 5 bases at V and 5 bases at J, leaving 12 bases unmatched. The CDR3 sequence is 17 residues long. Germline lookup yields CDR1 LNHDA and CDR2 SQIVND (reference sequence). As DNA, the CDR3 is TGTGCCAGTAGTGCCCGGGACAGGGGCGGTGGACATCAGCCCCAGCATTTT. It is translated as CASSARDRGGGHQPQHF.

This clonotype showed up many times. The gene calls are TRBV12-3 or TRBV12-4 and TRBJ1-1, with D perhaps matching TRBD1 (6 bases). The V and J ends lost 3 bases and 1 base respectively, with 15 bases between them. This CDR3 region has 16 residues. CDR3 in amino acids: CASSFGYQDRNTEAFF. The CDR3, as DNA: TGTGCCAGCAGTTTCGGTTATCAGGACAGGAACACTGAAGCTTTCTTT.

Note on this clonotype: This sequence may be a read error, since a much larger clone differs from it by one base. The CDR3 does not end in the conserved phenylalanine or tryptophan, so this is likely a read error. The rearrangement links TRBV19 to TRBJ1-1; D ambiguous. This CDR3 has 12 residues. Germline CDR1 is LNHDA and CDR2 is SQIVND (reference sequence). With 1 base removed from V and 6 bases from J, the gap between germline ends came to 6 bases. The CDR3 DNA follows: TGTGCCAGTAGTATAGCAGGATCTGAAGCTTTCATT. Amino acid sequence: CASSIAGSEAFI.

In this sample, this clonotype turned up a few times. This chain joins TRBV5-1 and TRBJ2-3; D not resolved. Germline V gene data show CDR1 as SGHRS and CDR2 as YFSETQ. The CDR3 loop spans 15 amino acids. The V end lost 4 bases, the J end lost 4 bases, and 16 bases lay between the germline ends. CDR3 sequence reads: CASSPTLGSADTQYF. CDR3 bases: TGCGCCAGCAGCCCGACCCTCGGCAGTGCAGATACGCAGTATTTT.

This clonotype was seen ten or more times. The chain joins TRBV27 to TRBJ2-1; 7 bases agree with TRBD2. V lost 3 bases and J lost 6; bases outside the gene matches: 8. CDR3 length: 15 residues. The germline gives CDR1 MNHEY, CDR2 SMNVEV (reference sequence). The CDR3 nucleotides are TGTGCCAGCAGTTTTCTCGCGGGAGTGGTCAATGAGCAGTTCTTC. Translated, it gives CASSFLAGVVNEQFF.

This clonotype was seen ten or more times. The chain couples TRBV28 to TRBJ2-7, with TRBD2 identical over 9 bases. This CDR3 contains 14 residues. The germline CDR1 and CDR2 sequences are MDHEN and SYDVKM. V dropped 2 bases and J dropped 2; count of bases not matched to a gene: 1. CDR3 coding DNA: TGTGCCAGCAGTTTACGACTAGCGGCCTACGAGCAGTACTTC. Protein product: CASSLRLAAYEQYF.

The genes are TRBV6-1 and TRBJ1-5; D remains ambiguous. With 6 bases removed from V and 2 bases from J, the gap between germline ends came to 14 bases. CDR1 and CDR2 (germline): MNHNS, SASEGT. This CDR3 spans 15 amino acids. The CDR3, as DNA: TGTGCCAGCAGCCCTACCCCCACACGCAATCAGCCCCAGCATTTT. This translates into CASSPTPTRNQPQHF.

This clonotype was seen many times. The chain has TRBV13 and TRBJ2-1; D may be TRBD2 (5 bases). This CDR3 is 14 amino acids long. In germline, CDR1 is PRHDT, CDR2 FYEKMQ (reference sequence). Trimming took off 3 bases at V and 9 bases at J, with 15 bases between the two ends. CDR3 DNA: TGTGCCAGCAGCTTTAAGATCGTCGGAGGTGAGCAGTTCTTC. Translation gives CASSFKIVGGEQFF. The entire variable domain, with the rest obtained from reference TRBV13 and TRBJ2-1, is as follows: AAGVIQSPRHLIKEKRETATLKCYPIPRHDTVYWYQQGPGQDPQFLISFYEKMQSDKGSIPDRFSAQQFSDYHSELNMSSLELGDSALYFCASSFKIVGGEQFFGPGTRLTVL.

This clonotype has a count of ten or more. J is TRBJ1-1 and V is TRBV28; unclear D gene. CDR1 and CDR2 from the germline V gene are MDHEN and SYDVKM. The CDR3 has 14 residues. V lost 5 bases and J 0 bases, leaving 10 bases between the germline ends. In nucleotides, the CDR3 is TGTGCCAGCAGTCGGGGAGGCATGAACACTGAAGCTTTCTTT. This gives the protein CASSRGGMNTEAFF.

The chain recombines TRBV2 with TRBJ2-1; 15 bases line up with TRBD2. Germline CDR1 SNHLY, CDR2 FYNNEI. The CDR3 covers 16 residues. Losses at the gene ends were 6 bases for V and 4 bases for J; bases not matched to a gene: 4. The CDR3 DNA is TGTGCCAGCAGACTCGGACTAGCGGGAGGGTACAATGAGCAGTTCTTC. Translating gives CASRLGLAGGYNEQFF.

V gene TRBV27 combines with J gene TRBJ2-1; 11 bases agree with TRBD2. Unmatched junction bases numbered 11, after V lost 7 bases and J lost 0 bases. The CDR3 is made up of 18 amino acids. CDR1 and CDR2 (germline): MNHEY, SMNVEV (reference sequence). CDR3 nucleotide sequence: TGTGCCAGCAAATTGAGTGGGACTAGCGGCAGCTCCTACAATGAGCAGTTCTTC. This sequence encodes CASKLSGTSGSSYNEQFF.

The table lists this clonotype with many counts. The chain recombines TRBV27 with TRBJ1-2; 8 bases fit TRBD1. Germline V CDR1 and CDR2: MNHEY, SMNVEV (reference sequence). CDR3 length: 17 amino acids. Germline trimming cut 5 bases from V and 3 bases from J; bases unmatched to any gene: 14. In nucleotides, the CDR3 is TGTGCCAGCAGTGGAAGGACAGGGTCATTTTCCCACTATGGCTACACCTTC. Its translation is CASSGRTGSFSHYGYTF.

In its sample, this clonotype was seen many times. The genes are TRBV10-1 and TRBJ2-1, with D possibly matching TRBD1 (5 bases). Germline V gene data show CDR1 as WNHNN and CDR2 as SYGVQD (reference sequence). V was shortened by 3 bases and J by 6 bases, with 15 bases between the two germline ends. The CDR3 is 15 residues long. The DNA of the CDR3 is TGCGCCAGCAGTGACCCTCGACAGTTATCCAATGAGCAGTTCTTC. Its protein is CASSDPRQLSNEQFF.